This TCR beta chain was retrieved from a study of CD4 T cells in relation to SARS-CoV-2 and coronaviruses. Method: immunoSEQ multiplex PCR; TCRdb's copy keeps in-frame clones and lacks some. The sample has around 34,000 clones, roughly 80% seen once. Note on this clone: Its antigen remains unidentified.

The sequenced sample consisted of memory CD4+ T cells from PBMCs, cultured in vitro. The sequence derives from an adult with COVID-19.

The CDR3 bases are TGTGCCAGCAGCACTTTTAGCGGGATCTCCTACAATGAGCAGTTCTTC. Translation: CASSTFSGISYNEQFF. V and J are TRBV7-3 and TRBJ2-1; TRBD2 matches at 8 bases. The CDR3 is 16 residues long. Trimming removed 5 bases from V and 0 bases from J; junction bases left unmatched: 6. Germline V gene sequence: CDR1 SGHTA, CDR2 FQGTGA.